The T cell receptor beta chain described here comes from a study of T-cell memory formation after mild COVID-19. Germline V gives CDR1 SQVTM, CDR2 ANQGSEA. The length of the CDR3 is 13 residues. Trimming stripped 6 bases from V and 5 bases from J, with 16 bases between. In its sample, this clonotype was seen a few times. TCRdb re-called the 5' RACE reads with MiXCR, one entry per CDR3 protein. The data hold hundreds of thousands of distinct CDR3 sequences, with about a fifth observed a single time. The receptor comes from an adult woman who had mild COVID-19 (a few samples of this study predate the infection). Cell type and time point are not known. The V and J genes are TRBV29-1 and TRBJ1-2; TRBD1 is a possible D gene (5 bases). Sequenced input: PBMCs or a T cell subset sorted from them (not recorded which). The CDR3 loop is CSVGPGPLYGYTF. The CDR3 DNA reads TGCAGCGTAGGTCCGGGACCGTTATATGGCTACACCTTC.